The entry below describes one T cell receptor beta chain. What it binds is unknown. The sample originates from a study of radiation and T cells in renal cell carcinoma. Study-level findings and limits: Irradiated tumors held more dominant CDR3 motifs than control tumors.

TCRdb keeps only in-frame clones here, not all; method: immunoSEQ multiplex PCR. The sample has over 15,000 clones, less than 70% seen once. Treatment meaning: 15 Gy SBRT to primary tumor, nephrectomy 4 weeks later. This CDR3 has 16 amino acids. V gave up 6 bases and J gave up 5 bases; unmatched junction bases: 4. The germline gives CDR1 LNHNV, CDR2 YYDKDF (reference sequence). The sequence was obtained from a woman aged 70-85 years with renal cell carcinoma. The chain couples TRBV15 to TRBJ2-2; 15 bases align to TRBD2. The material sequenced was tumor tissue, taken from a patient whose treatment included radiotherapy and nephrectomy. CDR3 sequence reads: CATRGLAGGLTGELFF. The CDR3 DNA follows: TGTGCCACCAGGGGACTAGCGGGAGGTTTAACCGGGGAGCTGTTTTTT.